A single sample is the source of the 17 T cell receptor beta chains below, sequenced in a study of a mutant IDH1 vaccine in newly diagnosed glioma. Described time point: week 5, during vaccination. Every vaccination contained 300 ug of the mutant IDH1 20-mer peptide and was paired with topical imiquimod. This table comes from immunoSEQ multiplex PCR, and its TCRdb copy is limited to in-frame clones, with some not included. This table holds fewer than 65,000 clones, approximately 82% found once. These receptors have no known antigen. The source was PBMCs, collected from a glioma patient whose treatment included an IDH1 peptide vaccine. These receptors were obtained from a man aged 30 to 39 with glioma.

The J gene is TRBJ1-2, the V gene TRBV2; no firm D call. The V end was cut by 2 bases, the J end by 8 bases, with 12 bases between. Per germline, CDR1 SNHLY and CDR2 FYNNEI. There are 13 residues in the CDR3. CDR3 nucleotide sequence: TGTGCCAGCAGTGAAAGGTCCGGCAGGGGCTACACCTTC. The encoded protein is CASSERSGRGYTF.

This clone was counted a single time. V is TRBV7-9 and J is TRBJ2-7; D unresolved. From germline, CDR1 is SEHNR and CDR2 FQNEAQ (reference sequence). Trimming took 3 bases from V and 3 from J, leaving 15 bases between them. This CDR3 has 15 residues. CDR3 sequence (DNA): TGTGCCAGCAGCTTCGTGGCAGGCGGCGACTACGAGCAGTACTTC. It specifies CASSFVAGGDYEQYF.

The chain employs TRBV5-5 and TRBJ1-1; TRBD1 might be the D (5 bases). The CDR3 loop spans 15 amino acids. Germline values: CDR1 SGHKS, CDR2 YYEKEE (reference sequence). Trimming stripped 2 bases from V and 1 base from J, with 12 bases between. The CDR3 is CASSFRVGENTEAFF. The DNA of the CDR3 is TGTGCCAGCAGCTTCAGGGTAGGAGAGAACACTGAAGCTTTCTTT.

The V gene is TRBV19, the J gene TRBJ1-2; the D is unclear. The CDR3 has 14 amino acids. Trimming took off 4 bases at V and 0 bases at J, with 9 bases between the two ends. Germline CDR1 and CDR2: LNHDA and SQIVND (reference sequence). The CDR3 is CASSREPTNYGYTF. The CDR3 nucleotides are TGTGCCAGTAGTAGGGAGCCCACTAACTATGGCTACACCTTC.

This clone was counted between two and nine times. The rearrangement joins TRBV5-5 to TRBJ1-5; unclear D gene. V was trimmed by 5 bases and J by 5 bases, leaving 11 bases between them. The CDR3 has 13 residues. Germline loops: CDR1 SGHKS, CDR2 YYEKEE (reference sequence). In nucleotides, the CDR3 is TGTGCCAGCAGTAGACGGGAGGATCAGCCCCAGCATTTT. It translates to CASSRREDQPQHF.

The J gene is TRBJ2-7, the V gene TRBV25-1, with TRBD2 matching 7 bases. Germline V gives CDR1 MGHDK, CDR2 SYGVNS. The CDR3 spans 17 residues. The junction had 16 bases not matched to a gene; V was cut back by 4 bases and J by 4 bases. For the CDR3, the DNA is TGTGCCAGCAGTGTTGGGTCGGGGAGGGGTAGGTTATACGAGCAGTACTTC. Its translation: CASSVGSGRGRLYEQYF.

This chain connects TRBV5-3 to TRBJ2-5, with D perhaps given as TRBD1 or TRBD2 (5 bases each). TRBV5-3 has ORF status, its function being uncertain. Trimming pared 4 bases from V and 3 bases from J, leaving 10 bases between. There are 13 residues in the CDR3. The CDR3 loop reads CARSPLGEETQYF. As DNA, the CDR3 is TGTGCCAGAAGCCCATTGGGGGAAGAGACCCAGTACTTC.

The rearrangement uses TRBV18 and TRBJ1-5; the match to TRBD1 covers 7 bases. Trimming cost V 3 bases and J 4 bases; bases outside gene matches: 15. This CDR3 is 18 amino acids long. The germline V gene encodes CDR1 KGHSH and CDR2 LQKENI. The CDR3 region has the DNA TGTGCCAGCTCACCTGGTAGCCGGGACAGCCCGAAGAATCAGCCCCAGCATTTT. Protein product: CASSPGSRDSPKNQPQHF.

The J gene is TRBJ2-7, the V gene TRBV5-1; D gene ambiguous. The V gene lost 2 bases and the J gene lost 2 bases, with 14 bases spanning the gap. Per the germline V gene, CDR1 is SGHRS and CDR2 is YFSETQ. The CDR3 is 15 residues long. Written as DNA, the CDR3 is TGCGCCAGCAGCTTCGGTAGGGCCACACCCTACGAGCAGTACTTC. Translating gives CASSFGRATPYEQYF.

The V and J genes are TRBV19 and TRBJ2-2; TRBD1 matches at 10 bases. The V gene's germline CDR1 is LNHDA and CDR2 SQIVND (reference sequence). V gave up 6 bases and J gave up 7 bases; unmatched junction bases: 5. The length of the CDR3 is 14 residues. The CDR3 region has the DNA TGTGCCAGTAGGACAGGGGGCTGGGGCGGGGAGCTGTTTTTT. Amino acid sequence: CASRTGGWGGELFF.

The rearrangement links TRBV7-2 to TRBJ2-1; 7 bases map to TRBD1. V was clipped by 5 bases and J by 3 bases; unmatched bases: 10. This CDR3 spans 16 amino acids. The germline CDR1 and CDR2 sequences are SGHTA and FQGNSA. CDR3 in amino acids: CASSRGQTTLYNEQFF. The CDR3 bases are TGTGCCAGCAGCAGGGGACAGACTACTCTCTACAATGAGCAGTTCTTC.

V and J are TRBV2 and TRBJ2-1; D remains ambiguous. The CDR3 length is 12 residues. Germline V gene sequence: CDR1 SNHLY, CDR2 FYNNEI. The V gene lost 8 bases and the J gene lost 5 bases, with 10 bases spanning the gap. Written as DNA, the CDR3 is TGTGCCAGCGTAACCTCACACAATGAGCAGTTCTTC. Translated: CASVTSHNEQFF.

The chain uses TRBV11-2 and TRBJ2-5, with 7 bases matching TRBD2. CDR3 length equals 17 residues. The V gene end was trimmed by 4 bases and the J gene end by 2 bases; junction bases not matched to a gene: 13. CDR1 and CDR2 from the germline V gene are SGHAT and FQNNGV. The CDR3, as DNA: TGTGCCAGCAGCTCATGGGGCGGGGCGGGGGTACAAGAGACCCAGTACTTC. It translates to CASSSWGGAGVQETQYF. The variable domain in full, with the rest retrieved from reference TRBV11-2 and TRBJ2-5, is EAGVAQSPRYKIIEKRQSVAFWCNPISGHATLYWYQQILGQGPKLLIQFQNNGVVDDSQLPKDRFSAERLKGVDSTLKIQPAKLEDSAVYLCASSSWGGAGVQETQYFGPGTRLLVL.

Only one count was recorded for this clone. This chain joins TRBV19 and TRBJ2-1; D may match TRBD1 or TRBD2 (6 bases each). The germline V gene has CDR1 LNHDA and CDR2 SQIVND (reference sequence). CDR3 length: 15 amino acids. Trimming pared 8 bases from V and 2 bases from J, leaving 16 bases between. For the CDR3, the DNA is TGTGCCAGTTGGGGGGCAGAACGGGCCTACAATGAGCAGTTCTTC. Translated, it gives CASWGAERAYNEQFF.

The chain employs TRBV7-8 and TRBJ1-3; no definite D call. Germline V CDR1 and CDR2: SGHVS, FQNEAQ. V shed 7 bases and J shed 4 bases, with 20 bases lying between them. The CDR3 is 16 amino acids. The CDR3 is CASTPMSLGSGNTIYF. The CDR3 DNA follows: TGTGCCAGCACCCCAATGTCTTTGGGCTCCGGAAACACCATATATTTT.

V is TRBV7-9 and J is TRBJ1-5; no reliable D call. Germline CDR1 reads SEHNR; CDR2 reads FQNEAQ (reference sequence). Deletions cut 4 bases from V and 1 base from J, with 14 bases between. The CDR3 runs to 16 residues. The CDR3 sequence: CASSSGVALSNQPQHF. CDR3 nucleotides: TGTGCCAGCAGCTCTGGGGTCGCTTTAAGCAATCAGCCCCAGCATTTT.

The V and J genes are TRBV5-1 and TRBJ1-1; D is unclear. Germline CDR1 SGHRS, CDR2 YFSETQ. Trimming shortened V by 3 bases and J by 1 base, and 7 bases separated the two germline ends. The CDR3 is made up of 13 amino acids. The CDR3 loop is CASSYDGNTEAFF. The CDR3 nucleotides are TGCGCCAGCAGCTATGACGGGAACACTGAAGCTTTCTTT.